This T cell receptor (beta chain) emerged from a study of blood T cell repertoires in COVID-19. At the level of the study: The United States, Italy and Spain supplied acute and convalescent COVID-19 samples.

The CDR3 totals 14 residues. CDR1 is MGHDK and CDR2 is SYGVNS in the germline V gene. The V and J ends lost 4 bases and 0 bases respectively, with 9 bases between them. In the authors' methods: Estimates of nucleated cell counts were drawn from the amplification of reference gene primers. The method was immunoSEQ multiplex PCR; TCRdb's version includes in-frame clones alone and lacks a portion of them. The V and J calls and clone size are taken from that table; D and trimming were inferred from the DNA. The sample includes roughly 57,000 clones, 90% seen only once; the top ten take 2.5% to 3.5%. The clonotype comes from a human donor in a cohort sampled during active COVID-19. V is TRBV25-1 and J is TRBJ2-5; no definite D call. Material: peripheral blood. CDR3 loop: CASSAQNYQETQYF. CDR3 nucleotide sequence: TGTGCCAGCAGTGCACAGAATTACCAAGAGACCCAGTACTTC.